This TCR beta chain was retrieved from a study of blood T cells in healthy people across ages. Background on the study: About one barcoded beta molecule per two T cells was captured by template switching.

The second PCR ran about 6 to 11 cycles with a sample-barcoded 5' primer and J-beta primers. TCRdb reprocessed the 5' RACE reads with MiXCR, giving one entry per CDR3 protein. Among hundreds of thousands of distinct CDR3 sequences listed, about 46% were seen once. Only a few counts were recorded for this clonotype. Unmatched junction bases numbered 11, after V lost 5 bases and J lost 5 bases. This CDR3 is built from 16 residues. The clonotype was recovered from a man of 80 years or more in good health. The gene calls are TRBV12-3 or TRBV12-4 and TRBJ2-5; 10 bases agree with TRBD2. Sequenced input: blood. CDR3: CASSRGRLAGAETQYF. CDR3 nucleotide sequence: TGTGCCAGCAGTAGGGGAAGGCTAGCGGGAGCTGAGACCCAGTACTTC.